Sequencing of this T cell receptor (beta chain) was carried out in a study of blood T cell repertoires in COVID-19. On the study more broadly: Samples of COVID-19 (acute and convalescent) were obtained from the United States, Italy and Spain.

This clone was seen only a few times. Per the authors' pipeline: Reference gene primer amplification gave nucleated cell count estimates. Libraries were prepared by immunoSEQ multiplex PCR; TCRdb keeps only in-frame clonotypes and omits some of them. The V and J calls and clone size are taken from that table; D and trimming were inferred from the DNA. The sample has fewer than 250,000 clones, about 87% seen once. Sequenced sample: peripheral blood. This clonotype originated in a man between 60 and 75 years old with acute or convalescent COVID-19.

CDR3 loop: CASSPGTGGTEAFF. The CDR3 coding sequence is TGTGCCAGCAGCCCAGGGACCGGGGGCACTGAAGCTTTCTTT. The chain carries TRBV11-1 and TRBJ1-1, with a possible D match to TRBD1 (5 bases). CDR1 is SGHAT and CDR2 is FQDESV in the germline V gene (reference sequence). V shed 5 bases and J shed 4 bases, with 14 bases lying between them. The CDR3 extends over 14 amino acids.